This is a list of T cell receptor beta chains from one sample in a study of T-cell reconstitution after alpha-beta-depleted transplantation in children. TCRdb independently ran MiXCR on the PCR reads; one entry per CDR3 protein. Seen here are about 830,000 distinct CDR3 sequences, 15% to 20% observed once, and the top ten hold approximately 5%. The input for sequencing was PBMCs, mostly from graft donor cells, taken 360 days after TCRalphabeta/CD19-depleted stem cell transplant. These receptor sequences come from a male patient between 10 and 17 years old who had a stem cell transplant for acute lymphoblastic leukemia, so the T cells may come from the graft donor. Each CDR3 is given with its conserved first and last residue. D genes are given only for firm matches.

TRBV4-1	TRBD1	CASSQDGTGFSGANVLTF
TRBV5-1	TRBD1	CASSLVALGGGETQYF
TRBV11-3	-	CASSFPGHEQYF
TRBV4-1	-	CASSQGWGTGGNQPQHF
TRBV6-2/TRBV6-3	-	CASSYGGAGANVLTF
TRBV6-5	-	CASSYLRASPSTGELFF
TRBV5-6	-	CASSFEQGTYNEQFF
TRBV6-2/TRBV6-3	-	CASSYAYEQYF
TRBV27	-	CASRQEFRNYGYTF
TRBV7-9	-	CARGWSSGNTIYF
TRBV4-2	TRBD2	CASSQGFRVLAGGPLFEQYF
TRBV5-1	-	CASSLAADSWHTEAFF
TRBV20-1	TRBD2	CSARDRGSGGISYNEQFF
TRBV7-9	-	CASSQDQGIPYEQYF
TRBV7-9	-	CASSLRGPGDEQYF
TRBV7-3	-	CASSLRPSDTQYF
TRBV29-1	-	CSAEAGDGYTF
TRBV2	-	CASSETGRAFF
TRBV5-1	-	CASQAGGGDLHTEAFF
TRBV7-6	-	CASSLILQADTQYF
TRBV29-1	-	CSVMRQVGFSYEQYF
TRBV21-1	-	CASSERNEQFF
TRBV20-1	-	CSARDQGRVSYEQYF
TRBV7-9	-	CASSLRGGATNEKLFF
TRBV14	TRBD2	CASSPTLAGGPHEQYF
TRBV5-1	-	CASRSANLWNYGYTF
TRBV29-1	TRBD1	CSVEHRGWTDTQYF
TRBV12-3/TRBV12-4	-	CASSSILGMNAKNIQYF
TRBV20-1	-	CSARGGTSANYGYTF
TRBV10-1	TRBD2	CASSHIAGEQETQYF
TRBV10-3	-	CAISEGHTVDTQYF
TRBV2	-	CASSATPYYGYTF
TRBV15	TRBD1	CATSGQGSHGYTF
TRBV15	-	CATSREGAGRYREQYF
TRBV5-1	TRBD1	CASSIRGRGETQYF
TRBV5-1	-	CASSLGVWGQPQHF
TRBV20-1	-	CSARAGPSGDTQYF
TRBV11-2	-	CASSQIRDMGRHGYTF
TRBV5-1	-	CASSSSGIGNIQYF
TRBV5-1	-	CASSLGYRGGEQYF
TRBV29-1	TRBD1	CSGQGAGNTEAFF
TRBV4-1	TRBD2	CASSQVAGTSGILGTGELFF
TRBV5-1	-	CASSLGPGTGATGELFF
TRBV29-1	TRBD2	CSALAGLIDTQYF
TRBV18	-	CASSKRQSEAEKLFF
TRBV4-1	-	CASSQEGAGSSDTQYF
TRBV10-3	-	CAISSPISYNEQFF
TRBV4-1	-	CASSQSGTLNEQFF
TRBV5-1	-	CASSLGDGWNTEAFF
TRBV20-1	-	CSARVLLETEQFF
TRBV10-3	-	CAISSRGTATSYEQYF
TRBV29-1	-	CSGETVLGYNEQFF
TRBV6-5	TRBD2	CASSYSTSGGRAQYF
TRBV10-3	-	CAISELGGETQYF
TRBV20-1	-	CSAPGTTNRYNEQFF
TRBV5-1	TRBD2	CASSQGLAGGSWTRQYF
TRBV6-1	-	CASNPGGREGTEAFF
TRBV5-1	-	CASSLPTPSTDTQYF
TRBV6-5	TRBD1	CASSYSPRQGDTGELFF